One sample yielded the 31 T cell receptor beta chains listed below, sequenced in a study of early T cells in non-severe SARS-CoV-2 infection. TCRdb processed the 5' RACE reads anew with MiXCR; each CDR3 protein has one entry. The sample contains more than 90,000 distinct CDR3 sequences, less than 15% of which appear only once. The sequencing sample was made of whole blood. The receptors here all came from an adult who was a healthcare worker with PCR-confirmed SARS-CoV-2 infection or an uninfected control (not recorded which).

A few counts support this clonotype. The gene calls are TRBV20-1 and TRBJ2-1; 11 bases are a match to TRBD2. The CDR3 is 15 residues long. Germline CDR1 is DFQATT and CDR2 is SNEGSKA (reference sequence). J lost 5 bases, V lost 4 bases, and 7 bases had no gene match. The CDR3 here is CSAIQTSGDHNEQFF. CDR3 in DNA: TGCAGTGCTATCCAGACTAGCGGGGATCACAATGAGCAGTTCTTC.

This clonotype was seen ten or more times. The CDR3 is CSARAVLAATRHEQYF. The CDR3 nucleotides read TGCAGTGCTAGAGCGGTACTAGCGGCTACCCGGCACGAGCAGTACTTC. The chain couples TRBV20-1 to TRBJ2-7, with 8 bases identical to TRBD2. J gave up 5 bases and V 1 base, and 13 bases lay outside the gene matches. Germline lookup yields CDR1 DFQATT and CDR2 SNEGSKA (reference sequence). CDR3 size: 16 residues.

As concerns this clonotype: A much larger clone lies a single base off, so this may be a read error. The gene calls are TRBV5-1 and TRBJ2-1; D remains ambiguous. In germline, CDR1 is SGHRS, CDR2 YFSETQ. This CDR3 has 11 amino acids. The DNA for the CDR3 is TGCACCAGCAGCCCAAACAATGAGCAGTTCTTC. Translation: CTSSPNNEQFF.

This clonotype was detected a few times. The genes are TRBV29-1 and TRBJ2-3; D call uncertain. This CDR3 contains 14 residues. Trimming cost V 3 bases and J 0 bases, with 10 bases left between them. From germline, CDR1 is SQVTM and CDR2 ANQGSEA. CDR3 sequence (DNA): TGCAGCGTTGATAAGGACCTGAGCACAGATACGCAGTATTTT. Translated: CSVDKDLSTDTQYF.

CDR3 residues: CASINRGEAFF. The CDR3 bases are TGTGCCAGCATCAACAGGGGGGAAGCTTTCTTT. The chain employs TRBV12-3 or TRBV12-4 and TRBJ1-1, with TRBD1 identical over 8 bases. With V trimmed by 7 bases and J by 8 bases, 3 bases remained unmatched. CDR3 length equals 11 residues.

The V and J genes are TRBV7-2 and TRBJ1-3; no definite D call. Trimming pared 4 bases from V and 0 bases from J, leaving 13 bases between. Germline CDR1 and CDR2: SGHTA and FQGNSA. CDR3 size: 16 residues. CDR3: CASSSQPVSSGNTIYF. CDR3 in DNA: TGTGCCAGCAGCTCCCAACCGGTTTCCTCTGGAAACACCATATATTTT.

This clonotype was recorded at least ten times. CDR3 nucleotide sequence: TGTGCCAGCAGAGCCACGCTGCGGGGTGAGCAGTTCTTC. Protein product: CASRATLRGEQFF. This chain joins TRBV14 and TRBJ2-1; a weak D match, TRBD2 (6 bases). There are 13 residues in the CDR3. The germline CDR1 and CDR2 sequences are SGHDN and FVKESK. Deletions cut 6 bases from V and 9 bases from J, with 15 bases between.

This clonotype was seen repeatedly, ten times or more. V gene TRBV5-5 combines with J gene TRBJ2-6; TRBD2 is a possible D gene (5 bases). The CDR3 length is 14 residues. V was shortened by 4 bases and J by 0 bases, with 5 bases between the two germline ends. The germline V gene encodes CDR1 SGHKS and CDR2 YYEKEE (reference sequence). The CDR3 here is CASSEGSGANVLTF. The CDR3 nucleotides read TGTGCCAGCAGCGAGGGCTCTGGGGCCAACGTCCTGACTTTC.

Ten or more counts support this clonotype. This sequence joins TRBV29-1 and TRBJ2-7; unclear D gene. CDR1 and CDR2 (germline): SQVTM, ANQGSEA. This CDR3 spans 12 amino acids. The V end was cut by 2 bases, the J end by 2 bases, with 7 bases between. CDR3 sequence: CSVELFPYEQYF. CDR3 nucleotides: TGCAGCGTTGAACTGTTCCCCTACGAGCAGTACTTC.

This clonotype has only a few counts. The J gene is TRBJ2-7, the V gene TRBV28; D gene unclear. CDR1 and CDR2 (germline): MDHEN, SYDVKM. The CDR3 length is 14 residues. Trimming removed 2 bases at V and 2 bases at J, with 10 bases between. CDR3 residues: CASSLGPATYEQYF. The CDR3 DNA sequence: TGTGCCAGCAGTTTAGGCCCCGCAACCTACGAGCAGTACTTC. The full variable domain, its missing parts supplied by reference TRBV28 and TRBJ2-7, is DVKVTQSSRYLVKRTGEKVFLECVQDMDHENMFWYRQDPGLGLRLIYFSYDVKMKEKGDIPEGYSVSREKKERFSLILESASTNQTSMYLCASSLGPATYEQYFGPGTRLTVT.

This clonotype was observed once. Relative to the germline gene, one junction end is altered; a read error may explain this. The rearrangement joins TRBV5-1 to TRBJ2-5; 8 positions agree with TRBD2. Germline CDR1 SGHRS, CDR2 YFSETQ. This CDR3 has 15 residues. CDR3 nucleotides: TGCACCAGCAGCAGCGGACTAGCCCCGCAAGAGACCCAGTACTTC. It specifies CTSSSGLAPQETQYF.

This clonotype was seen at least ten times. The chain couples TRBV27 to TRBJ1-5; 7 bases agree with TRBD1. This CDR3 contains 14 residues. The ends lost 6 bases at V and 1 base at J; junction bases unmatched: 3. Germline CDR1 is MNHEY and CDR2 is SMNVEV (reference sequence). The CDR3 DNA reads as TGTGCCAGCAGGCAACAGGGGAGCAATCAGCCCCAGCATTTT. Its translation: CASRQQGSNQPQHF.

Remarks on this clonotype: A single base separates this from a much larger clone, so it may be a read error. CDR3 in DNA: TGTGCCAGCAGCTTAAAGGGGGTCCAAGAGACCGAGTACTTC. The encoded protein is CASSLKGVQETEYF. The chain uses TRBV7-9 and TRBJ2-5; D is possibly TRBD1 (6 bases). The CDR3 is made up of 14 amino acids. CDR1 and CDR2 from the germline V gene are SEHNR and FQNEAQ (reference sequence).

CDR3 in DNA: TGCAGCGTTGAAGTTGCGGACAGAGCCAAAAACATTCAGTACTTC. Protein: CSVEVADRAKNIQYF. This chain connects TRBV29-1 to TRBJ2-4, with D possibly matching TRBD1 (6 bases). With 1 base removed from V and 0 bases from J, the gap between germline ends came to 10 bases. Germline values: CDR1 SQVTM, CDR2 ANQGSEA. This CDR3 has 15 amino acids.

This clonotype was counted a few times. The genes are TRBV4-1 and TRBJ2-5; the match to TRBD1 covers 7 bases. With V trimmed by 3 bases and J by 2 bases, 9 bases remained unmatched. Germline V gene sequence: CDR1 MGHRA, CDR2 YSYEKL. The CDR3 is 16 amino acids. The CDR3 here is CASSQEVTGSQETQYF. The CDR3 nucleotides read TGCGCCAGCAGCCAGGAGGTGACAGGGTCTCAAGAGACCCAGTACTTC.

This clonotype turned up a few times. The genes are TRBV20-1 and TRBJ2-1, with 7 bases identical to TRBD1. The V gene's germline CDR1 is DFQATT and CDR2 SNEGSKA (reference sequence). The CDR3 extends over 14 amino acids. CDR3 protein: CGGRDRSSYNEQFF. The CDR3 DNA is TGCGGGGGCCGGGACAGAAGCTCCTACAATGAGCAGTTCTTC.

The chain couples TRBV28 to TRBJ1-5; D remains unclear. V was trimmed by 8 bases and J by 3 bases, leaving 11 bases between them. The germline V gene encodes CDR1 MDHEN and CDR2 SYDVKM. The CDR3 sequence is 13 residues long. CDR3 coding DNA: TGTGCCAGCGTCGGCCGGATCAATCAGCCCCAGCATTTT. It translates to CASVGRINQPQHF.

This clonotype has a count of ten or more. The chain has TRBV3-1 and TRBJ2-7, with D unresolved. Germline CDR1 LGHDT, CDR2 YNNKEL (reference sequence). The CDR3 covers 12 residues. Trimming left V 2 bases short and J 1 base short, with 3 bases between. CDR3 nucleotide sequence: TGTGCCAGCAGCCAATTTTCCTACGAGCAGTACTTC. Translating it yields CASSQFSYEQYF.

The V call is TRBV12-3 or TRBV12-4, the J call TRBJ1-4; 7 bases match TRBD1. CDR3 size: 16 residues. V shed 6 bases, J shed 3 bases, and the junction held 10 bases outside the gene matches. CDR3 DNA: TGTGCCAGCAGCCTCCGGACAGGTCGTGCTAATGAAAAACTGTTTTTT. This gives the protein CASSLRTGRANEKLFF.

The sample holds many counts of this clonotype. The J gene is TRBJ1-1, the V gene TRBV18; D unresolved. The ends were cut back, 2 bases at V and 0 bases at J, with 7 bases in the middle. The CDR3 sequence is 14 residues long. Germline lookup yields CDR1 KGHSH and CDR2 LQKENI. The CDR3 DNA reads as TGTGCCAGCTCACCAGAAGGGTTGAACACTGAAGCTTTCTTT. This gives the protein CASSPEGLNTEAFF. Combining the CDR3 with reference TRBV18 and TRBJ1-1 gives the whole variable domain NAGVMQNPRHLVRRRGQEARLRCSPMKGHSHVYWYRQLPEEGLKFMVYLQKENIIDESGMPKERFSAEFPKEGPSILRIQQVVRGDSAAYFCASSPEGLNTEAFFGQGTRLTVV.

The sample holds a few counts of this clonotype. The rearrangement links TRBV11-3 to TRBJ2-3; D is unclear. V was cut by 5 bases and J by 4 bases, with 22 bases left in between. Germline CDR1 and CDR2: SGHNT and YENEEA. This CDR3 region has 17 residues. In DNA form, the CDR3 reads TGTGCCAGCAGCAACCTTCTAATTGGGTTCTCCTCAGATACGCAGTATTTT. Translation gives CASSNLLIGFSSDTQYF.

The J gene is TRBJ1-6, the V gene TRBV27; TRBD1 is a possible D gene (6 bases). Trimming took off 5 bases at V and 10 bases at J, with 18 bases between the two ends. Germline CDR1 MNHEY, CDR2 SMNVEV (reference sequence). The CDR3 length is 15 residues. The CDR3 loop is CASSITSGVGSPLHF. In DNA, the CDR3 is TGTGCCAGCAGTATCACCTCAGGGGTGGGGTCACCCCTCCACTTT.

CDR3 amino acids: CASSLGDHEQYF. CDR3 DNA: TGCGCCAGCAGCTTAGGGGACCACGAGCAGTACTTC. This sequence joins TRBV4-1 and TRBJ2-7, with D perhaps TRBD1 or TRBD2 (5 bases each). The CDR3 is 12 residues long. Germline CDR1 and CDR2: MGHRA and YSYEKL. The germline V and J ends were trimmed by 5 bases and 5 bases, with 10 bases remaining between them.

This clonotype was counted between two and nine times. The chain combines TRBV20-1 with TRBJ2-7, with TRBD2 matching over 10 bases. Trimming cost V 4 bases and J 7 bases; bases outside gene matches: 10. This CDR3 spans 14 amino acids. Per the germline V gene, CDR1 is DFQATT and CDR2 is SNEGSKA (reference sequence). CDR3 nucleotides: TGCAGTGCTATAAGAAGCGGGGGGGCTGGTGAGCAGTACTTC. Translated: CSAIRSGGAGEQYF.

The chain uses TRBV28 and TRBJ2-5, with 8 bases aligning to TRBD2. Germline V gene lookup returns CDR1 MDHEN and CDR2 SYDVKM. Unmatched junction bases numbered 4, after V lost 3 bases and J lost 4 bases. The CDR3 runs to 14 residues. The CDR3 reads CASSFERGRETQYF. In nucleotides, the CDR3 is TGTGCCAGCAGTTTTGAGCGGGGGAGAGAGACCCAGTACTTC.

In its sample, this clonotype was seen a few times. This CDR3 reads CASGQDPYSNQPQHF. The CDR3 DNA is TGTGCCAGCGGACAGGACCCCTATAGCAATCAGCCCCAGCATTTT. This chain connects TRBV6-6 to TRBJ1-5, with 7 bases matching TRBD1. This CDR3 is built from 15 residues. Losses at the gene ends were 8 bases for V and 0 bases for J; bases not matched to a gene: 7. Germline V gene sequence: CDR1 MNHNY, CDR2 SVGAGI (reference sequence).

This clonotype was detected many times. The chain is built from TRBV18 and TRBJ1-1; D might be TRBD1 (5 bases). This CDR3 spans 13 amino acids. Deletions cut 2 bases from V and 4 bases from J, with 8 bases between. Germline V gene sequence: CDR1 KGHSH, CDR2 LQKENI. CDR3 sequence reads: CASSPSGGTEAFF. The CDR3 DNA reads as TGTGCCAGCTCACCAAGCGGGGGCACTGAAGCTTTCTTT.

The chain couples TRBV15 to TRBJ2-1, with D perhaps matching TRBD1 or TRBD2 (5 bases each). Germline-derived CDR1 and CDR2 are LNHNV and YYDKDF (reference sequence). CDR3 length equals 13 residues. V was pared by 7 bases and J by 12 bases, with 19 bases between. The CDR3 nucleotides read TGTGCCACCACGGGGACGGGGATGATGGGGCAGTTCTTC. Translated, it gives CATTGTGMMGQFF.

This clonotype was detected only a few times. The chain is built from TRBV20-1 and TRBJ1-2; TRBD1 matches 7 bases. Germline V gene lookup returns CDR1 DFQATT and CDR2 SNEGSKA (reference sequence). The CDR3 is made up of 13 amino acids. The V gene end was trimmed by 6 bases and the J gene end by 4 bases; junction bases not matched to a gene: 8. As DNA, the CDR3 is TGCAGTGCCATTCCAGGGGGGGCCTATGGCTACACCTTC. Amino acids: CSAIPGGAYGYTF.

This clonotype was observed at least ten times. This chain joins TRBV11-2 and TRBJ2-4; 7 bases agree with TRBD2. The CDR3 is 16 residues long. Germline CDR1 SGHAT, CDR2 FQNNGV. Trimming took 4 bases from V and 3 from J; bases not matched to a gene: 9. The CDR3 nucleotides are TGTGCCAGCAGCTCCCCGGGTGGGGGGGGCAAAAACATTCAGTACTTC. Its translation: CASSSPGGGGKNIQYF.

Many counts were recorded for this clonotype. The V call is TRBV4-3, the J call TRBJ2-6, with D tentatively TRBD2 (6 bases). V dropped 1 base and J dropped 2 bases, with 15 bases sitting between them. Germline-derived CDR1 and CDR2 are LGHNA and YSLEER. The CDR3 sequence is 18 residues long. DNA of the CDR3: TGCGCCAGCAGCCAAGGCAGGGACTGGGTTGCTGGGGCCAACGTCCTGACTTTC. Protein: CASSQGRDWVAGANVLTF.